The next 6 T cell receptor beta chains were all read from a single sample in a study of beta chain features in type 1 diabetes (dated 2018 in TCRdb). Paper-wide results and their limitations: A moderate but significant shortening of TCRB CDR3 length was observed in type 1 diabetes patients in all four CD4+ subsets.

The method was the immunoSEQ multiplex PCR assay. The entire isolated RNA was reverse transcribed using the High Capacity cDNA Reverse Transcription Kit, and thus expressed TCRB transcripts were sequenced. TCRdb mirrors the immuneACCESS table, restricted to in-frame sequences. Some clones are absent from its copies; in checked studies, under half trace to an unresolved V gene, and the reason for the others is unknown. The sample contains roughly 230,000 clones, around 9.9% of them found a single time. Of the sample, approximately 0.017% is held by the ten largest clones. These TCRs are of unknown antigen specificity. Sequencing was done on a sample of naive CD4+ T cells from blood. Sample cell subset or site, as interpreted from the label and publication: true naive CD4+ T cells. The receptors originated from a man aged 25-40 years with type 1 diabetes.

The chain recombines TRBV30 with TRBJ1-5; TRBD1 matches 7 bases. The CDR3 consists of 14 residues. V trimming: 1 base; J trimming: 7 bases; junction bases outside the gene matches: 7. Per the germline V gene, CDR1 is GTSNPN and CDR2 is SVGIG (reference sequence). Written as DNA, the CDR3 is TGTGCCTGGAGTGCCACAGGGGAAGGACAGCCCCAGCATTTT. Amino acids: CAWSATGEGQPQHF.

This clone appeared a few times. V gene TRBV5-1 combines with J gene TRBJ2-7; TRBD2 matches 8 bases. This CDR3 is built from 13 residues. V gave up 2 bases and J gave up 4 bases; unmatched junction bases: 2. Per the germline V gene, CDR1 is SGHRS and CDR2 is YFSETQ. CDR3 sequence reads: CASSFSGGYEQYF. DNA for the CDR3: TGCGCCAGCAGCTTTTCGGGGGGGTACGAGCAGTACTTC.

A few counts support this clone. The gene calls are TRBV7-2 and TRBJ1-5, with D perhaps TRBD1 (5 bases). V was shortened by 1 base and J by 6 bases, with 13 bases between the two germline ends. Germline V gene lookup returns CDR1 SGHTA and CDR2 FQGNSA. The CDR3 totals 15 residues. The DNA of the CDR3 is TGTGCCAGCAGCTTAGGGGGTCAGGGAATTCAGCCCCAGCATTTT. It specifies CASSLGGQGIQPQHF.

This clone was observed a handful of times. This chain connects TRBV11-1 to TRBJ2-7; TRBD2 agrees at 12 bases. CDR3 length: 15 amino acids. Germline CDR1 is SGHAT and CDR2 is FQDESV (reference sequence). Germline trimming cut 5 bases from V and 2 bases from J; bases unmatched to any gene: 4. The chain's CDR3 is CASSATSGGPYEQYF. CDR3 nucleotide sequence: TGTGCCAGCAGCGCTACTAGCGGGGGGCCCTACGAGCAGTACTTC.

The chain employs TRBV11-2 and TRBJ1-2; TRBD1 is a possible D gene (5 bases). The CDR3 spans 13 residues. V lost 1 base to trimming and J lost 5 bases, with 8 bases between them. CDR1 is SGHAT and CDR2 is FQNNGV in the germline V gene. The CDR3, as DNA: TGTGCCAGCAGCTTAGGAGGGACTTATGGCTACACCTTC. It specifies CASSLGGTYGYTF.

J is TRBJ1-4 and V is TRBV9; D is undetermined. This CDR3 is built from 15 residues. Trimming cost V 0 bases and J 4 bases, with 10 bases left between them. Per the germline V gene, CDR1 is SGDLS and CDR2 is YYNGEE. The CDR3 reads CASSVAGGRNEKLFF. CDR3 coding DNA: TGTGCCAGCAGCGTAGCCGGAGGCCGTAATGAAAAACTGTTTTTT.